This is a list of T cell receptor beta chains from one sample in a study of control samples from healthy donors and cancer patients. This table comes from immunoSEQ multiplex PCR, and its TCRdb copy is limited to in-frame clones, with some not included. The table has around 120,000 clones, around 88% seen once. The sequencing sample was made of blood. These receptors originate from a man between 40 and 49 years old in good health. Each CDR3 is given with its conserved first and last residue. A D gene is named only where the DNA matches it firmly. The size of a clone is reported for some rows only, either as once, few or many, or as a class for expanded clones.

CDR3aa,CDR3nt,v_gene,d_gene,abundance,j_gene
CATSMQGRVQPQHF,TGTGCCACCAGTATGCAGGGACGGGTTCAGCCCCAGCATTTT,TRBV24-1,-,-,TRBJ1-5
CATSRDRAFGAFF,TGTGCCACTTCCCGGGACAGGGCTTTTGGGGCTTTCTTT,TRBV15,TRBD1,-,TRBJ1-1
CASKLTSTDTQYF,TGTGCCAGCAAACTCACTAGCACAGATACGCAGTATTTT,TRBV12-3/TRBV12-4,-,-,TRBJ2-3
CASSELNTEAFF,TGTGCCAGCAGTGAGTTGAACACTGAAGCTTTCTTT,TRBV6-4,-,-,TRBJ1-1
CASSSPGQVFYSNQPQHF,TGTGCCAGCAGTTCGCCGGGACAGGTGTTCTATAGCAATCAGCCCCAGCATTTT,TRBV6-2/TRBV6-3,TRBD1,-,TRBJ1-5
CASSEALATAQFF,TGTGCCAGCAGTGAAGCCCTGGCTACGGCGCAGTTCTTC,TRBV2,-,-,TRBJ2-1
CASSAGTAANYGYTF,TGTGCCAGCAGCGCCGGGACCGCGGCTAACTATGGCTACACCTTC,TRBV9,-,few,TRBJ1-2
CASSLRSPLAGGIYNEQFF,TGCGCCAGCAGCCTAAGATCTCCGCTAGCGGGGGGGATATACAATGAGCAGTTCTTC,TRBV4-1,TRBD2,-,TRBJ2-1
CASSFGQGVGNTIYF,TGTGCCAGCAGTTTCGGACAGGGAGTAGGAAACACCATATATTTT,TRBV6-5,TRBD1,-,TRBJ1-3
CASSLAGGSNTEAFF,TGTGCCAGCAGCTTAGCCGGGGGGTCGAACACTGAAGCTTTCTTT,TRBV11-3,-,-,TRBJ1-1
CASSFGQHNEKLFF,TGTGCCAGCAGCTTCGGACAGCATAATGAAAAACTGTTTTTT,TRBV11-2,-,-,TRBJ1-4
CAWSVQGSQPQHF,TGTGCCTGGAGTGTACAGGGAAGCCAGCCCCAGCATTTT,TRBV30,-,-,TRBJ1-5
CAYRDTEAFF,TGTGCCTACAGAGATACTGAAGCTTTCTTT,TRBV30,-,-,TRBJ1-1
CASSPSGELFF,TGTGCCAGCAGCCCGTCCGGGGAGCTGTTTTTT,TRBV7-6,-,-,TRBJ2-2
CASSYRVTGELFF,TGTGCCAGCAGCTACAGGGTTACCGGGGAGCTGTTTTTT,TRBV5-4,-,-,TRBJ2-2
CASSQGGNQPQHF,TGTGCCAGCAGCCAAGGAGGCAATCAGCCCCAGCATTTT,TRBV3-1/TRBV3-2,-,-,TRBJ1-5
CASLGTSGGYTF,TGTGCCAGTTTAGGGACCAGCGGGGGCTACACCTTC,TRBV19,-,few,TRBJ1-2
CASIPGSLGTEDTQYF,TGTGCCAGCATCCCAGGCAGCCTGGGGACAGAAGATACGCAGTATTTT,TRBV7-9,TRBD1,-,TRBJ2-3
CASSQRTGGTDTQYF,TGTGCCAGCAGCCAACGGACAGGGGGCACAGATACGCAGTATTTT,TRBV11-3,TRBD1,-,TRBJ2-3
CASSEGGLAKNIQYF,TGTGCCAGCAGTGAAGGGGGTCTAGCCAAAAACATTCAGTACTTC,TRBV2,-,-,TRBJ2-4
CASSRQDTEAFF,TGTGCCAGCAGCCGACAGGACACTGAAGCTTTCTTT,TRBV3-1/TRBV3-2,-,-,TRBJ1-1
CASSSAGGYGNTIYF,TGTGCCAGCAGCTCCGCGGGGGGTTATGGAAACACCATATATTTT,TRBV5-8,-,once,TRBJ1-3
CASSQVGFDEKLFF,TGTGCCAGCAGCCAAGTAGGGTTTGATGAAAAACTGTTTTTT,TRBV14,-,once,TRBJ1-4
CASSPNTGRHSYEQYF,TGTGCCAGCTCACCAAACACCGGGAGACACTCCTACGAGCAGTACTTC,TRBV18,-,-,TRBJ2-7
CASSLDPGDMGNQPQHF,TGTGCCAGCAGCTTAGATCCAGGGGATATGGGCAATCAGCCCCAGCATTTT,TRBV7-8,-,-,TRBJ1-5
CASSLGRGGPGELFF,TGTGCCAGCAGCTTAGGGCGGGGAGGACCCGGGGAGCTGTTTTTT,TRBV7-7,-,-,TRBJ2-2
CASSRIGQGSPDYNSPLHF,TGTGCCAGCAGCCGAATAGGACAGGGCTCCCCGGACTATAATTCACCCCTCCACTTT,TRBV3-1/TRBV3-2,TRBD1,-,TRBJ1-6
CASSERGTGRQETQYF,TGTGCCAGCAGCGAAAGAGGGACAGGAAGACAAGAGACCCAGTACTTC,TRBV3-1/TRBV3-2,TRBD1,-,TRBJ2-5
CASSTGMSFF,TGTGCCAGCTCGACAGGGATGTCTTTCTTT,TRBV2,TRBD1,-,TRBJ1-1
CASSSDGTAYNEQFF,TGCGCCAGCAGCTCTGACGGGACGGCCTACAATGAGCAGTTCTTC,TRBV5-1,-,-,TRBJ2-1
CASSYRGRNEQYF,TGTGCCAGCAGTTATCGGGGGCGGAACGAGCAGTACTTC,TRBV6-5,-,-,TRBJ2-7
CASSSGQGANEKLFF,TGTGCCAGCAGCTCGGGACAGGGTGCTAATGAAAAACTGTTTTTT,TRBV7-2,TRBD1,-,TRBJ1-4